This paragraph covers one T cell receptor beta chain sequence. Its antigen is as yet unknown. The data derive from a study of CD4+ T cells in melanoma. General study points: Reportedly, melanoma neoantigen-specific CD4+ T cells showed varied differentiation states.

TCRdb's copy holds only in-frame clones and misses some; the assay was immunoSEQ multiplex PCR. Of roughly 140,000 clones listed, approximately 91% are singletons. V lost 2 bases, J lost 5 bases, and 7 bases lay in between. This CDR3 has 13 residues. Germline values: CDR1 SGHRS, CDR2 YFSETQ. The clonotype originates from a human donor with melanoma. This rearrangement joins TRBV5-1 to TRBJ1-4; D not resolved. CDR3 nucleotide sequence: TGCGCCAGCAGCTTCTCGGGAAATGAAAAACTGTTTTTT. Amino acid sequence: CASSFSGNEKLFF.